The 32 T cell receptor beta chains in this list originate from one sample, sequenced in a study of CD4 T cells in relation to SARS-CoV-2 and coronaviruses. The data were produced by immunoSEQ multiplex PCR, yet TCRdb's version contains in-frame clones alone and is incomplete. Of about 37,000 clones listed, 88% are singletons. The material sequenced was memory CD4+ T cells from PBMCs. The receptors shown here come from an adult with COVID-19.

The rearrangement links TRBV6-5 to TRBJ2-1; a weak D match, TRBD2 (6 bases). The length of the CDR3 is 14 residues. V lost 8 bases and J 3 bases, leaving 14 bases between the germline ends. CDR1 is MNHEY and CDR2 is SVGAGI in the germline V gene. CDR3 sequence (DNA): TGTGCCAGCGGCCGGGACTCAAACTACAATGAGCAGTTCTTC. Encoded protein: CASGRDSNYNEQFF.

This clone was seen a single time. The chain combines TRBV6-2 or TRBV6-3 with TRBJ2-7; no firm D call. The V and J ends lost 5 bases and 1 base respectively, with 12 bases between them. The CDR3 runs to 14 residues. Germline V gene lookup returns CDR1 MNHEY and CDR2 SVGEGT. Here the CDR3 reads CASSRLLGSYEQYF. The CDR3 nucleotides are TGTGCCAGCAGTCGTCTGTTGGGATCCTACGAGCAGTACTTC.

This clone appeared once. The chain has TRBV29-1 and TRBJ1-1; D might be TRBD1 (5 bases). The CDR3 has 13 residues. V lost 7 bases and J 7 bases, leaving 19 bases between the germline ends. Germline V gene data show CDR1 as SQVTM and CDR2 as ANQGSEA. The CDR3 coding sequence is TGCAGCGCGGCCCGAGAGGCGACAGTTGAAGCTTTCTTT. Its translation is CSAAREATVEAFF.

As DNA, the CDR3 is TGTGCCATCGGGGAGCCGAACACTGAAGCTTTCTTT. Residues: CAIGEPNTEAFF. The chain combines TRBV10-3 with TRBJ1-1; no clear D gene. Germline CDR1 ENHRY, CDR2 SYGVKD. The CDR3 has 12 residues. Trimming took off 8 bases at V and 1 base at J, with 8 bases between the two ends.

The chain links TRBV11-3 to TRBJ2-1; D gene ambiguous. Trimming took 2 bases from V and 7 from J, leaving 6 bases between them. The CDR3 is 12 amino acids. Germline V gene sequence: CDR1 SGHNT, CDR2 YENEEA. For the CDR3, the DNA is TGTGCCAGCAGCTTACGCAAAAATGAGCAGTTCTTC. Its translation: CASSLRKNEQFF.

The chain employs TRBV19 and TRBJ1-5, with D perhaps matching TRBD1 (5 bases). The length of the CDR3 is 13 residues. CDR1 is LNHDA, CDR2 SQIVND, per germline (reference sequence). With 4 bases removed from V and 3 bases from J, the gap between germline ends came to 7 bases. CDR3: CASSRGPNQPQHF. The DNA of the CDR3 is TGTGCCAGTAGTAGGGGCCCCAATCAGCCCCAGCATTTT.

Here the CDR3 DNA reads TGTGCCAGCAGTCTCTCCCTCCGAAAAAAACAATACAATCAGCCCCAGCATTTT. This codes for CASSLSLRKKQYNQPQHF. The chain recombines TRBV6-6 with TRBJ1-5; no definite D call. Between the trimmed V and J ends, which lost 5 bases and 3 bases, there was a span of 23 bases. This CDR3 contains 18 residues. The germline V gene encodes CDR1 MNHNY and CDR2 SVGAGI (reference sequence).

The chain uses TRBV12-3 or TRBV12-4 and TRBJ1-2; 7 nucleotides align to TRBD1. V shed 5 bases and J 4 bases; nucleotides not matched to a gene: 4. The CDR3 totals 13 residues. The CDR3: CASSPDRFYGYTF. In DNA form, the CDR3 reads TGTGCCAGCAGTCCGGACAGGTTCTATGGCTACACCTTC.

This rearrangement joins TRBV19 to TRBJ1-5; perhaps TRBD1 as D (5 bases). CDR1 and CDR2 (germline): LNHDA, SQIVND (reference sequence). The germline V and J ends were trimmed by 6 bases and 4 bases, with 10 bases remaining between them. This CDR3 is 13 amino acids long. The CDR3 loop is CASRTDSNQPQHF. The CDR3 coding sequence is TGTGCCAGTAGGACCGACAGTAATCAGCCCCAGCATTTT.

This clone was recorded a few times. The chain uses TRBV20-1 and TRBJ1-5; D perhaps matches TRBD1 (6 bases). V lost 3 bases to trimming and J lost 6 bases, with 12 bases between them. The CDR3 contains 13 residues. In germline, CDR1 is DFQATT, CDR2 SNEGSKA (reference sequence). The CDR3 protein is CSASPGGLQPQHF. As DNA, the CDR3 is TGCAGTGCTAGTCCCGGGGGCCTTCAGCCCCAGCATTTT.

The chain is built from TRBV7-3 and TRBJ2-2, with a possible D match to TRBD2 (5 bases). The CDR3 loop spans 14 amino acids. Germline CDR1 and CDR2: SGHTA and FQGTGA. Trimming left V 2 bases short and J 4 bases short, with 8 bases between. CDR3 bases: TGTGCCAGCAGCTTAGAGGGCGGCACCGGGGAGCTGTTTTTT. Translation gives CASSLEGGTGELFF. Full variable domain (remainder filled in from reference TRBV7-3 and TRBJ2-2): GAGVSQTPSNKVTEKGKYVELRCDPISGHTALYWYRQSLGQGPEFLIYFQGTGAADDSGLPNDRFFAVRPEGSVSTLKIQRTERGDSAVYLCASSLEGGTGELFFGEGSRLTVL.

The table lists this clone with a few counts. This rearrangement joins TRBV5-4 to TRBJ1-5; D uncertain. This CDR3 is 15 amino acids long. Germline CDR1 SGHNT, CDR2 YYREEE (reference sequence). The V and J ends lost 4 bases and 6 bases respectively, with 17 bases between them. The CDR3 DNA follows: TGTGCCAGCAGCCCCATGGAGGACCTCAGTCAGCCCCAGCATTTT. Its translation is CASSPMEDLSQPQHF.

This chain joins TRBV30 and TRBJ2-7; no clear D. Per the germline V gene, CDR1 is GTSNPN and CDR2 is SVGIG (reference sequence). V lost 2 bases, J lost 2 bases, and 7 bases lay in between. The CDR3 covers 12 residues. The CDR3 DNA follows: TGTGCCTGGAGTCCCCCCACCTACGAGCAGTACTTC. Amino acid sequence: CAWSPPTYEQYF.

The gene calls are TRBV10-1 and TRBJ1-3; a possible D gene is TRBD1 (6 bases). The ends were cut back, 3 bases at V and 1 base at J, with 10 bases in the middle. From germline, CDR1 is WNHNN and CDR2 SYGVQD (reference sequence). CDR3 size: 15 residues. This CDR3 is CASSDSQGSGNTIYF. In DNA form, the CDR3 reads TGCGCCAGCAGTGATTCACAGGGATCTGGAAACACCATATATTTT.

This rearrangement joins TRBV5-8 to TRBJ2-1; 12 nucleotides align to TRBD1. The CDR3 sequence is 15 residues long. V dropped 7 bases and J dropped 6; count of bases not matched to a gene: 8. CDR1 is SGHTS, CDR2 YDEGEE, per germline. The CDR3 coding sequence is TGTGCCAGCGATGGGAGGGACAGGGGGCCCAATGAGCAGTTCTTC. It is translated as CASDGRDRGPNEQFF.

This clone was detected once. This rearrangement joins TRBV12-3 or TRBV12-4 to TRBJ2-7, with 9 bases lining up with TRBD1. The CDR3 consists of 13 residues. The ends lost 8 bases at V and 1 base at J; junction bases unmatched: 3. The CDR3 is CASGGQGSYEQYF. In nucleotides, the CDR3 is TGTGCCAGCGGGGGACAGGGATCCTACGAGCAGTACTTC.

This clone was counted a single time. The chain has TRBV5-8 and TRBJ2-3; 14 positions match TRBD2. Trimming took 4 bases from V and 7 from J; bases not matched to a gene: 2. The CDR3 runs to 14 residues. Germline assignment: CDR1 SGHTS and CDR2 YDEGEE. CDR3: CASSRTSGGYTQYF. CDR3 DNA sequence: TGTGCCAGCAGCAGGACTAGCGGGGGGTATACGCAGTATTTT.

V is TRBV19 and J is TRBJ1-1; D is undetermined. Looked up from germline, CDR1 is LNHDA and CDR2 is SQIVND (reference sequence). V was cut by 5 bases and J by 4 bases, with 14 bases left in between. This CDR3 contains 14 residues. CDR3 protein: CASSAGFNPTEAFF. The CDR3 nucleotides are TGTGCCAGTAGTGCGGGTTTCAACCCCACTGAAGCTTTCTTT.

This sequence joins TRBV3-1 (or the pseudogene TRBV3-2) and TRBJ1-1, with a weak D call TRBD1 (6 bases). The CDR3 consists of 14 residues. CDR1 is LGHDT, CDR2 YNNKEL, per germline (reference sequence). V was clipped by 3 bases and J by 5 bases, with 13 bases between them. The CDR3 sequence: CASSHTTGRTEAFF. The CDR3 DNA reads as TGTGCCAGCAGCCATACCACAGGGCGTACTGAAGCTTTCTTT.

This clone has just a few counts. The chain combines TRBV10-1 with TRBJ2-1; TRBD2 agrees at 7 bases. Germline V CDR1 and CDR2: WNHNN, SYGVQD (reference sequence). The CDR3 is 14 residues long. Trimming cost V 7 bases and J 7 bases; bases outside gene matches: 10. For the CDR3, the DNA is TGCGCCAGCAATAGTGGGGGGGGAACTAATGAGCAGTTCTTC. This gives the protein CASNSGGGTNEQFF.

The genes are TRBV28 and TRBJ1-4, with D unresolved. V was clipped by 6 bases and J by 3 bases, with 14 bases between them. The germline V gene has CDR1 MDHEN and CDR2 SYDVKM. The CDR3 covers 15 residues. The CDR3 spells CASRTDPKANEKLFF. CDR3 in DNA: TGTGCCAGCAGGACCGACCCGAAGGCTAATGAAAAACTGTTTTTT.

This clone was observed a single time. This rearrangement joins TRBV7-7 to TRBJ2-7; D may correspond to TRBD1 or TRBD2 (6 bases each). CDR1 and CDR2 (germline): SSHAT, FNYEAQ (reference sequence). This CDR3 is 13 amino acids long. CDR3 amino acids: CASGLGQGKAQYF. The DNA of the CDR3 is TGTGCTAGCGGCTTGGGCCAGGGGAAAGCGCAGTACTTC.

J is TRBJ1-5 and V is TRBV7-2; D unresolved. This CDR3 is built from 13 residues. Germline V CDR1 and CDR2: SGHTA, FQGNSA. Trimming took 4 bases from V and 9 from J, leaving 13 bases between them. The chain's CDR3 is CASSYGLELPQHF. CDR3 DNA sequence: TGTGCCAGCAGCTACGGGTTGGAATTGCCCCAGCATTTT.

This sequence joins TRBV6-5 and TRBJ1-6, with D perhaps matching TRBD1 (6 bases). This CDR3 spans 15 amino acids. Trimming took off 6 bases at V and 9 bases at J, with 18 bases between the two ends. Germline V gives CDR1 MNHEY, CDR2 SVGAGI. The CDR3 loop reads CASRGGQGGGSPLHF. DNA for the CDR3: TGTGCCAGCAGGGGGGGGCAGGGTGGAGGTTCACCCCTCCACTTT.

This chain joins TRBV4-1 and TRBJ1-1; tentative D call: TRBD1 (5 bases). The V gene's germline CDR1 is MGHRA and CDR2 YSYEKL. Trimming cost V 4 bases and J 13 bases, with 16 bases left between them. This CDR3 has 12 amino acids. The CDR3 reads CASSRPGGDGFF. CDR3 in DNA: TGCGCCAGCAGCCGCCCAGGAGGGGATGGTTTCTTT.

The rearrangement joins TRBV2 to TRBJ2-2; D is uncertain. Germline loops: CDR1 SNHLY, CDR2 FYNNEI. The germline V and J ends were trimmed by 1 base and 0 bases, with 6 bases remaining between them. This CDR3 is 15 amino acids long. The CDR3 bases are TGTGCCAGCAGTGAAGTCAGGTCGAACACCGGGGAGCTGTTTTTT. Translated, it gives CASSEVRSNTGELFF.

The chain uses TRBV27 and TRBJ1-2; 9 positions agree with TRBD1. V shed 6 bases, J shed 7 bases, and the junction held 9 bases outside the gene matches. This CDR3 is built from 14 residues. CDR1 and CDR2 from the germline V gene are MNHEY and SMNVEV (reference sequence). The CDR3 coding sequence is TGTGCCAGCAGGTACCGGGACAGGGAGGGTGGCTACACCTTC. Its protein is CASRYRDREGGYTF.

The J gene is TRBJ1-1, the V gene TRBV11-3; 7 bases fit TRBD1. This CDR3 is built from 11 residues. Germline V gene data show CDR1 as SGHNT and CDR2 as YENEEA. Trimming removed 5 bases from V and 8 bases from J; junction bases left unmatched: 2. The CDR3 reads CASSTTGEAFF. The CDR3 bases are TGTGCCAGCAGCACGACAGGGGAAGCTTTCTTT.

The chain links TRBV24-1 to TRBJ2-1, with 7 positions matching TRBD2. The germline CDR1 and CDR2 sequences are KGHDR and SFDVKD. The CDR3 runs to 16 residues. V shed 2 bases and J 3 bases; nucleotides not matched to a gene: 6. CDR3 region: CATSDSGSGDYNEQFF. The CDR3 coding sequence is TGTGCCACCAGTGATTCGGGCAGCGGGGACTACAATGAGCAGTTCTTC.

This chain connects TRBV15 to TRBJ1-5; 9 bases align to TRBD1. Germline V gene lookup returns CDR1 LNHNV and CDR2 YYDKDF (reference sequence). This CDR3 is 16 amino acids long. V shed 3 bases, J shed 7 bases, and the junction held 10 bases outside the gene matches. CDR3 amino acids: CATSSPTGTGQQPQHF. CDR3 DNA sequence: TGTGCCACCAGCAGCCCGACCGGGACAGGGCAACAGCCCCAGCATTTT.

The chain employs TRBV6-2 or TRBV6-3 and TRBJ2-4, with D possibly matching TRBD1 (5 bases). Germline values: CDR1 MNHEY, CDR2 SVGEGT. The CDR3 has 17 amino acids. V was clipped by 4 bases and J by 2 bases, with 18 bases between them. CDR3 coding DNA: TGTGCCAGCAGTTTTCCCCAGGGTATTGTGACCAAAAACATTCAGTACTTC. Residues: CASSFPQGIVTKNIQYF.

The chain combines TRBV25-1 with TRBJ2-5, with D possibly being TRBD2 (5 bases). The CDR3 consists of 14 residues. V was trimmed by 8 bases and J by 5 bases, leaving 18 bases between them. Germline V CDR1 and CDR2: MGHDK, SYGVNS. The CDR3, as DNA: TGTGCCAGCGGGGTTTCTGGAGGCGGGGAGACCCAGTACTTC. Residues: CASGVSGGGETQYF.